The T cell receptor beta chain under discussion was sequenced for a study of blood T cells in healthy people across ages. Study outcomes and limitations: Higher diversity, along with more naive CD4+ cells, distinguished long-lived donors from aged donors.

A note on this clonotype: The antigen is not known. A junction boundary mismatches the germline segment, possibly from a read error.

A J-beta primer mix and a sample-barcoded 5' primer were used in a second PCR of about 7 to 12 cycles. MiXCR, run by TCRdb on the 5' RACE reads, gives a single entry per CDR3 protein. The sample consists of roughly 2 million distinct CDR3 sequences, roughly 50% of them appearing once. The receptor's source is a woman aged 40 to 55 in good health. Input material: blood.

Written as DNA, the CDR3 is TGCGCCAGCAGCTTGGCTGGGACGAGCACAGGTACGCAGTATTTT. This gives the protein CASSLAGTSTGTQYF. The chain employs TRBV5-1 and TRBJ2-3; either TRBD1 or TRBD2 may supply D (5 bases each). The CDR3 is made up of 15 amino acids. Germline V gene sequence: CDR1 SGHRS, CDR2 YFSETQ.